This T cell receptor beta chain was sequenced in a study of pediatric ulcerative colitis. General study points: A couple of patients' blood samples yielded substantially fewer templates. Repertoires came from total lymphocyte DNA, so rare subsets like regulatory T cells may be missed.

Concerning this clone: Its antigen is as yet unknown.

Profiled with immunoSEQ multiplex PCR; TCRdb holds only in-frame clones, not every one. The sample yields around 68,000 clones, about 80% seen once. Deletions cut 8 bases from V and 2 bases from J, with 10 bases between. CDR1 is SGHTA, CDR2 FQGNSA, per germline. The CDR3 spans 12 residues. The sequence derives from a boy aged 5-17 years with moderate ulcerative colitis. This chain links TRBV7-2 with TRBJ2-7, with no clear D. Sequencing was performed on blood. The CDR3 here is CASGRRTYEQYF. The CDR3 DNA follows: TGTGCCAGCGGTCGCAGGACCTACGAGCAGTACTTC.